This TCR beta chain was obtained from a study of blood T cell repertoires in COVID-19. Study in general: PBMCs, B-cell-depleted T cells, or T cells provided the cDNA or gDNA that made up the material.

Authors' methods: Researchers report that nucleated cell counts were estimated from reference gene primer amplification. Method: immunoSEQ multiplex PCR; TCRdb's copy keeps in-frame clones and lacks some. V, J and clone size are taken as reported in that table, and D and trimming were inferred from the DNA itself. The sample has about 46,000 clones, more than 80% seen once. Trimming pared 5 bases from V and 0 bases from J, leaving 8 bases between. The germline V gene encodes CDR1 SGHTA and CDR2 FQGTGA. The CDR3 contains 14 residues. The rearrangement joins TRBV7-3 to TRBJ2-1, with D unresolved. The TCR originated in a man aged 55 to 70 with acute or convalescent COVID-19. Sequenced material: peripheral blood. DNA of the CDR3: TGTGCCAGCAGCCAACAGAGCTCCTACAATGAGCAGTTCTTC. Protein: CASSQQSSYNEQFF. Based on the CDR3 plus reference TRBV7-3 and TRBJ2-1, the full variable domain is GAGVSQTPSNKVTEKGKYVELRCDPISGHTALYWYRQSLGQGPEFLIYFQGTGAADDSGLPNDRFFAVRPEGSVSTLKIQRTERGDSAVYLCASSQQSSYNEQFFGPGTRLTVL.